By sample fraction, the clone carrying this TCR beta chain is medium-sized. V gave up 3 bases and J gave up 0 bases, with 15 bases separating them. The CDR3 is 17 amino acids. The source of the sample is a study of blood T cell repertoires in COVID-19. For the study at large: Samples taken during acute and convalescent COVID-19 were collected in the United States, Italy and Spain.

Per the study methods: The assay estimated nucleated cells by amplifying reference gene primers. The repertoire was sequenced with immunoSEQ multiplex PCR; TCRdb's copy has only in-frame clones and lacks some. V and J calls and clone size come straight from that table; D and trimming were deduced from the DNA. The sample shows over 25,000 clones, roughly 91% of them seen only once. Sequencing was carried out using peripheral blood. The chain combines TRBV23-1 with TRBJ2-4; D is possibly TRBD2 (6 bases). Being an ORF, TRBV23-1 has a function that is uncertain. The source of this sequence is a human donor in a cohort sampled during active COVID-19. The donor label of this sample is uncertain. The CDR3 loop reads CASSHRAGQLAKNIQYF. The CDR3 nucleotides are TGCGCCAGCAGTCACCGCGCGGGGCAGCTAGCCAAAAACATTCAGTACTTC.